The T cell receptor (beta chain) described here comes from a study of identical twins. Findings and caveats of the study: Excess low generation probability was seen in twin-shared out-of-frame alpha sequences.

The CDR3 runs 13 residues. V was pared by 6 bases and J by 5 bases, with 10 bases between. To note about this clonotype: The antigen is undetermined.

TCRdb reprocessed the 5' RACE reads with MiXCR, giving one entry per CDR3 protein. The sample consists of approximately 500,000 distinct CDR3 sequences, about 16% of them appearing once. Separately, the same data were catalogued under a study of yellow fever vaccine responses in identical twins.

The sequencing sample was made of CD4+ T cells sorted from blood. The sequence derives from a woman aged 18-30 years in good health. V is TRBV12-3 or TRBV12-4 and J is TRBJ2-2; weak D call: TRBD1 (6 bases). The CDR3 is CASSTDRTGELFF. The DNA for the CDR3 is TGTGCCAGCAGCACTGACAGGACCGGGGAGCTGTTTTTT.